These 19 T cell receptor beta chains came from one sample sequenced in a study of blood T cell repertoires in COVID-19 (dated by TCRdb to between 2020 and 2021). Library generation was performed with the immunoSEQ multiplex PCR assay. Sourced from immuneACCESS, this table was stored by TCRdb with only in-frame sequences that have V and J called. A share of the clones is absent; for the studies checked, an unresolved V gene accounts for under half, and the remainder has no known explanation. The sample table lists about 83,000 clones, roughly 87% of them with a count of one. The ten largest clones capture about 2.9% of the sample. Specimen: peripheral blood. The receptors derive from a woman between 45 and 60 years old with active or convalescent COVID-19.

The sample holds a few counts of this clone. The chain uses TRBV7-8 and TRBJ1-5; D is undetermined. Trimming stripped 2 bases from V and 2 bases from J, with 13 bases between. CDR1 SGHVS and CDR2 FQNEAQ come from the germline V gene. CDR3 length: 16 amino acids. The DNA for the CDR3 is TGTGCCAGCAGCTTAATCGGAAGACTGGGCAATCAGCCCCAGCATTTT. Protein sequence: CASSLIGRLGNQPQHF.

CDR3 in amino acids: CASSLAGGNTEAFF. The CDR3 DNA sequence: TGTGCCAGCAGCTTGGCAGGGGGGAACACTGAAGCTTTCTTT. V is TRBV7-6 and J is TRBJ1-1; 7 nucleotides line up with TRBD1. Per germline, CDR1 SGHVS and CDR2 FNYEAQ. This CDR3 is 14 amino acids long. Unmatched junction bases numbered 2, after V lost 3 bases and J lost 1 base.

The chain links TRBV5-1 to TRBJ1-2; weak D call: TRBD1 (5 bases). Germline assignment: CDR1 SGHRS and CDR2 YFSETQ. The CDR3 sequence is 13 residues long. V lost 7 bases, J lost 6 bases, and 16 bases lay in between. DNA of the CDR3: TGCGCCAGCTCGGGGGACGGCTCAAATGGCTACACCTTC. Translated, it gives CASSGDGSNGYTF.

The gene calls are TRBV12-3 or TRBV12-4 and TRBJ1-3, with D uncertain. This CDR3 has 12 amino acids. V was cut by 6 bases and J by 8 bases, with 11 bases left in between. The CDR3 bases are TGTGCCAGCAGCGGCTTCGGGGACACCATATATTTT. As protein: CASSGFGDTIYF.

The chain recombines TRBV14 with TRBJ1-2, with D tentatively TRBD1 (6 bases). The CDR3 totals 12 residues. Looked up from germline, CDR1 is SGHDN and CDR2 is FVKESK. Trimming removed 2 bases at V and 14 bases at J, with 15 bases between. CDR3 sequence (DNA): TGTGCCAGCAGCCAACTGCGGACAGCTCTAACCTTC. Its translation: CASSQLRTALTF.

The CDR3 loop reads CASGGVDFGYTF. CDR3 bases: TGCGCCTCGGGGGGCGTAGACTTTGGCTACACCTTC. The chain combines TRBV29-1 with TRBJ1-2; possibly TRBD1 for D (6 bases). The CDR3 consists of 12 residues. Germline CDR1 reads SQVTM; CDR2 reads ANQGSEA.

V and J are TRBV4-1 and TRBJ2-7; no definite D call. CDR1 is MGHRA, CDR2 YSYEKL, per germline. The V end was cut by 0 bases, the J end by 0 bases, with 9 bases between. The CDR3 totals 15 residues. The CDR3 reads CASSQDRSSSYEQYF. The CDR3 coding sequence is TGCGCCAGCAGCCAAGATAGGTCTAGCTCCTACGAGCAGTACTTC.

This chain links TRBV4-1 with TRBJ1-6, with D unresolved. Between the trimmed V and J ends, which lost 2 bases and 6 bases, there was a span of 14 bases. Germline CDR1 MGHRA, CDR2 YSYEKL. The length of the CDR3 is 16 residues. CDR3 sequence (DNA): TGCGCCAGCAGCCAAACCGCAGTGGTAGCTAATTCACCCCTCCACTTT. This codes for CASSQTAVVANSPLHF.

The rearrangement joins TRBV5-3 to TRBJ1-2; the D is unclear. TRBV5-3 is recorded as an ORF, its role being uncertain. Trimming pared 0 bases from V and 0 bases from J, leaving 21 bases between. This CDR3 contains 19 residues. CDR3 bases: TGTGCCAGAAGCTTGGCCAAGGCAGTCCTAGGTACCTCTAACTATGGCTACACCTTC. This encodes CARSLAKAVLGTSNYGYTF.

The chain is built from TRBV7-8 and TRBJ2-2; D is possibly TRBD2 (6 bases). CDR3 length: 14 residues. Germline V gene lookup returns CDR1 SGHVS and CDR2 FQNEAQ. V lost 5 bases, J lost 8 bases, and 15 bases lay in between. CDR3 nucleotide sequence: TGTGCCAGCAGCCTACTAGGAGGGGAGGGGGAGCTGTTTTTT. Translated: CASSLLGGEGELFF.

The CDR3 bases are TGTGCCAGCAGCTCAGTAGCTACCCCTAAAGAGGCTAACTATGGCTACACCTTC. This sequence encodes CASSSVATPKEANYGYTF. The J gene is TRBJ1-2, the V gene TRBV7-2; D gene unclear. V was cut by 4 bases and J by 0 bases, with 21 bases left in between. Germline CDR1 is SGHTA and CDR2 is FQGNSA. The CDR3 has 18 residues.

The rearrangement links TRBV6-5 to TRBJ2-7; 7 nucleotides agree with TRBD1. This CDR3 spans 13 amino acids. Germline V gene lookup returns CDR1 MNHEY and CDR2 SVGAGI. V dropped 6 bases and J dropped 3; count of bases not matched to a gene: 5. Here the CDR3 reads CASSLGQDYEQYF. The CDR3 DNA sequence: TGTGCCAGCAGCCTCGGACAGGACTACGAGCAGTACTTC.

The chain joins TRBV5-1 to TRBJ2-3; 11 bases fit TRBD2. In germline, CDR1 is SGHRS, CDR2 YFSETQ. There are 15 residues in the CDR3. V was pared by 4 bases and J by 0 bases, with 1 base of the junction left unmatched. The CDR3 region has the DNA TGCGCCAGCAGCCTAGCGGGGGGTAGCACAGATACGCAGTATTTT. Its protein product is CASSLAGGSTDTQYF.

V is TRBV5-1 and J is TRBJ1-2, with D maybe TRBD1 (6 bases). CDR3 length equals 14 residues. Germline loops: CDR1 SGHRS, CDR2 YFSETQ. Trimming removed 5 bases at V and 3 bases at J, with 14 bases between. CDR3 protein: CASSTGGEYYGYTF. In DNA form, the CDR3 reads TGCGCCAGCAGTACGGGGGGCGAGTACTATGGCTACACCTTC.

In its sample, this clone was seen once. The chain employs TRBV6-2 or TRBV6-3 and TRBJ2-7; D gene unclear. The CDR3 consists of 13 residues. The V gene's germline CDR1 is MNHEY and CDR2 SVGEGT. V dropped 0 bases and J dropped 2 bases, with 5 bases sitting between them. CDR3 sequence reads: CASSYSDTYEQYF. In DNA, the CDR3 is TGTGCCAGCAGTTACTCAGACACCTACGAGCAGTACTTC.

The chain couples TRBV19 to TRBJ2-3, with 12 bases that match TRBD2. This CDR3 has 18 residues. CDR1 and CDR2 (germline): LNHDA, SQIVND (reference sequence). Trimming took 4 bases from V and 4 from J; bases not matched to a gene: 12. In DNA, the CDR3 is TGTGCCAGTAGTAAGGGACTAGCGGGTGGACATATCTCAGATACGCAGTATTTT. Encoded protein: CASSKGLAGGHISDTQYF. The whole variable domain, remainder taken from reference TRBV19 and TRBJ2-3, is DGGITQSPKYLFRKEGQNVTLSCEQNLNHDAMYWYRQDPGQGLRLIYYSQIVNDFQKGDIAEGYSVSREKKESFPLTVTSAQKNPTAFYLCASSKGLAGGHISDTQYFGPGTRLTVL.

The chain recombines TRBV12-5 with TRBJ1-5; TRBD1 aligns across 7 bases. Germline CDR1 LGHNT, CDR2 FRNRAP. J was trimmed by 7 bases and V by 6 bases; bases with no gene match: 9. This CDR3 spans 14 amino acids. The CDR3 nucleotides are TGTGCTAGTGGGACAACAGGGGATTGGCAGCCCCAGCATTTT. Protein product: CASGTTGDWQPQHF. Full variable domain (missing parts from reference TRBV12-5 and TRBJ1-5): DARVTQTPRHKVTEMGQEVTMRCQPILGHNTVFWYRQTMMQGLELLAYFRNRAPLDDSGMPKDRFSAEMPDATLATLKIQPSEPRDSAVYFCASGTTGDWQPQHFGDGTRLSIL.

The CDR3 region is CASSGAPGQGMNEKLFF. CDR3 DNA: TGTGCCAGCAGCGGGGCTCCGGGACAGGGGATGAATGAAAAACTGTTTTTT. The chain combines TRBV9 with TRBJ1-4; 10 bases are a match to TRBD1. The V and J ends lost 3 bases and 5 bases, in that order; junction bases with no gene match: 10. CDR1 and CDR2 (germline): SGDLS, YYNGEE. CDR3 length equals 17 residues.

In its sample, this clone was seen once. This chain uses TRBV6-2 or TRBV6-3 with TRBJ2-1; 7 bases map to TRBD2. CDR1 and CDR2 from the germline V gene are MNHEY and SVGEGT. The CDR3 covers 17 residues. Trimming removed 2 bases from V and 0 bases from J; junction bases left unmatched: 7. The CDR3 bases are TGTGCCAGCAGTTACGGTTTAGCGGGCCCCTCCTACAATGAGCAGTTCTTC. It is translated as CASSYGLAGPSYNEQFF.